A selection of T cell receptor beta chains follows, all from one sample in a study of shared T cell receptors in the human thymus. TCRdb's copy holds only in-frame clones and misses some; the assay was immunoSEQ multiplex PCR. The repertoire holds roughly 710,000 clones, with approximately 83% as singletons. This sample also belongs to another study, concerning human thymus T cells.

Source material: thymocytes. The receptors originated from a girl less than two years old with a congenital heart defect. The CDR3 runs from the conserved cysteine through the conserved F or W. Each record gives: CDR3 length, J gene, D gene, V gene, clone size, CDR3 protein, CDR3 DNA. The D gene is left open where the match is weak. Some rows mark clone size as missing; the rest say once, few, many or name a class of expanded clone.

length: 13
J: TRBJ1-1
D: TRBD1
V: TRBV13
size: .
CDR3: CASSTGQGKGAFF
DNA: TGTGCCAGCAGCACGGGACAGGGGAAAGGAGCTTTCTTT

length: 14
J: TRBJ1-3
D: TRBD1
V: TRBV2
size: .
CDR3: CASRATGDGNTIYF
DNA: TGTGCCAGCAGGGCCACAGGGGATGGAAACACCATATATTTT

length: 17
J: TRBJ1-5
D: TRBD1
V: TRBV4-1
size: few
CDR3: CASSQARTGGKDQPQHF
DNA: TGCGCCAGCAGCCAAGCCCGGACAGGGGGCAAGGATCAGCCCCAGCATTTT

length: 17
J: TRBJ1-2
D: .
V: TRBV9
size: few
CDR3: CASSVGLPLGYDYGYTF
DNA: TGTGCCAGCAGCGTAGGCCTCCCCCTCGGGTATGACTATGGCTACACCTTC

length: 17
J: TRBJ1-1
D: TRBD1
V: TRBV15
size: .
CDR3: CATSRGGDRVENTEAFF
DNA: TGTGCCACCAGCAGAGGAGGAGACAGGGTCGAGAACACTGAAGCTTTCTTT

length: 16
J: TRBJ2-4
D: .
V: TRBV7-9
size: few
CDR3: CASSPRGVLAKNIQYF
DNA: TGTGCCAGCAGCCCGCGCGGCGTTCTAGCCAAAAACATTCAGTACTTC

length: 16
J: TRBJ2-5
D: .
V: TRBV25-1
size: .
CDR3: CASSEFQRGGGETQYF
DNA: TGTGCCAGCAGTGAATTCCAGCGGGGAGGGGGGGAGACCCAGTACTTC

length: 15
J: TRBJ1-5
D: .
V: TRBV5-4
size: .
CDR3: CASSLNRAPNQPQHF
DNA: TGTGCCAGCAGCTTAAACAGGGCCCCAAATCAGCCCCAGCATTTT

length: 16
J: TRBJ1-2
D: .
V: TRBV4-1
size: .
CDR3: CASSRGTPAENYGYTF
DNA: TGCGCCAGCAGCCGGGGGACACCCGCAGAGAACTATGGCTACACCTTC

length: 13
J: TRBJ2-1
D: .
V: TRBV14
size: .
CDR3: CASRDPKDHEQFF
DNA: TGTGCCAGCCGGGATCCCAAAGATCATGAGCAGTTCTTC

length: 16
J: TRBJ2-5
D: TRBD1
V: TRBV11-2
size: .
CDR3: CASSRWTGGQGETQYF
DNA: TGTGCCAGCAGCCGTTGGACAGGGGGCCAGGGGGAGACCCAGTACTTC

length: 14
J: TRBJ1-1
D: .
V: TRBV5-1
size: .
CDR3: CASSLARGRDEAFF
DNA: TGCGCCAGCAGCTTGGCAAGAGGACGGGATGAAGCTTTCTTT

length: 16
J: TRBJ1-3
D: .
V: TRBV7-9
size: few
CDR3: CASSSDGTDWGNTIYF
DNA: TGTGCCAGCAGCTCCGACGGGACTGACTGGGGAAACACCATATATTTT

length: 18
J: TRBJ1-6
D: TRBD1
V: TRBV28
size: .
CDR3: CASSFPDRGPSYNSPLHF
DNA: TGTGCCAGCAGTTTCCCCGACAGGGGGCCCTCCTATAATTCACCCCTCCACTTT

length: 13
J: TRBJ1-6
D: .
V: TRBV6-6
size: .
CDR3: CASNPGENSPLHF
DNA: TGTGCCAGCAACCCAGGGGAAAATTCACCCCTCCACTTT

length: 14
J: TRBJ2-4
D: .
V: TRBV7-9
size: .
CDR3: CASSPLSRTLAPYF
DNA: TGTGCCAGCAGTCCCCTCTCTCGGACACTTGCTCCGTACTTC

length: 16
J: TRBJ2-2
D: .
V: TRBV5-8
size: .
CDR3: CASSYMLLMRSGELFF
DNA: TGTGCCAGCAGCTATATGCTCCTGATGAGATCCGGGGAGCTGTTTTTT

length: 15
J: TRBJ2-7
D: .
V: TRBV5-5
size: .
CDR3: CASSLLRGYGYEQYF
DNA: TGTGCCAGCAGCTTGCTACGGGGGTACGGCTACGAGCAGTACTTC

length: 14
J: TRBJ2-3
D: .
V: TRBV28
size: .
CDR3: CASSDTVLTDTQYF
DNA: TGTGCCAGCAGTGACACAGTGCTCACAGATACGCAGTATTTT

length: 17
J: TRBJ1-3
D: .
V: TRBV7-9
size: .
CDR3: CASSLLVAGDSGNTIYF
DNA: TGTGCCAGCAGCTTATTGGTGGCAGGGGACTCTGGAAACACCATATATTTT

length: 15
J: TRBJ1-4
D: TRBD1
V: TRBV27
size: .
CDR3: CASSTFRGVSEKLFF
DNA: TGTGCCAGCAGCACGTTCAGGGGGGTTTCTGAAAAACTGTTTTTT

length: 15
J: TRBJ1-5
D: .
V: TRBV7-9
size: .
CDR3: CASSGGYRPNQPQHF
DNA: TGTGCCAGCAGCGGGGGCTACAGGCCCAATCAGCCCCAGCATTTT

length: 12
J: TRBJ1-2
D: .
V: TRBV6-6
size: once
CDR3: CASRRGNYGYTF
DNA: TGTGCCAGCCGGAGGGGCAACTATGGCTACACCTTC

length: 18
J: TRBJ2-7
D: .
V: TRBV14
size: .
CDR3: CASSQAPPWAPPLYEQYF
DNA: TGTGCCAGCAGCCAAGCGCCCCCTTGGGCCCCCCCCCTATACGAGCAGTACTTC

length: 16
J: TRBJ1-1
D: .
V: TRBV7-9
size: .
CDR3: CASSLKAVIKPQEAFF
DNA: TGTGCCAGCAGCTTAAAGGCTGTGATAAAACCACAGGAAGCTTTCTTT

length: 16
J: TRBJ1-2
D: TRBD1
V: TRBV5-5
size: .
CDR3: CASSSSRGRRGYGYTF
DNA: TGTGCCAGCAGCAGTTCAAGGGGGCGCCGCGGCTATGGCTACACCTTC

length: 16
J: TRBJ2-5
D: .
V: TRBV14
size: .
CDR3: CASSPTLRNHLETQYF
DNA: TGTGCCAGCAGCCCCACCCTCCGCAATCACTTAGAGACCCAGTACTTC

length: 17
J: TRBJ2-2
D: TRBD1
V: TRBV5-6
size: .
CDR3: CASSLIPGQVSTGELFF
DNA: TGTGCCAGCAGCCTCATACCGGGACAGGTTTCCACCGGGGAGCTGTTTTTT